This entry describes one T cell receptor beta chain. The entry originates in a study of T cell changes during pregnancy in multiple sclerosis. The method was immunoSEQ multiplex PCR; TCRdb's version includes in-frame clones alone and lacks a portion of them. The sample lists 15,000 to 20,000 clones, about nine tenths occurring once. CDR1 and CDR2 (germline): DFQATT, SNEGSKA (reference sequence). The CDR3 is 11 residues long. The TCR originated in a female donor in good health, enrolled as a control in a pregnancy study. The sequences come from CD8+ T cells from peripheral blood mononuclear cells, collected in the third trimester of pregnancy. V and J are TRBV20-1 and TRBJ2-1; D gene ambiguous. This CDR3 reads CSFNSRGEQFF. CDR3 sequence (DNA): TGCAGCTTTAACTCAAGAGGTGAGCAGTTCTTC.